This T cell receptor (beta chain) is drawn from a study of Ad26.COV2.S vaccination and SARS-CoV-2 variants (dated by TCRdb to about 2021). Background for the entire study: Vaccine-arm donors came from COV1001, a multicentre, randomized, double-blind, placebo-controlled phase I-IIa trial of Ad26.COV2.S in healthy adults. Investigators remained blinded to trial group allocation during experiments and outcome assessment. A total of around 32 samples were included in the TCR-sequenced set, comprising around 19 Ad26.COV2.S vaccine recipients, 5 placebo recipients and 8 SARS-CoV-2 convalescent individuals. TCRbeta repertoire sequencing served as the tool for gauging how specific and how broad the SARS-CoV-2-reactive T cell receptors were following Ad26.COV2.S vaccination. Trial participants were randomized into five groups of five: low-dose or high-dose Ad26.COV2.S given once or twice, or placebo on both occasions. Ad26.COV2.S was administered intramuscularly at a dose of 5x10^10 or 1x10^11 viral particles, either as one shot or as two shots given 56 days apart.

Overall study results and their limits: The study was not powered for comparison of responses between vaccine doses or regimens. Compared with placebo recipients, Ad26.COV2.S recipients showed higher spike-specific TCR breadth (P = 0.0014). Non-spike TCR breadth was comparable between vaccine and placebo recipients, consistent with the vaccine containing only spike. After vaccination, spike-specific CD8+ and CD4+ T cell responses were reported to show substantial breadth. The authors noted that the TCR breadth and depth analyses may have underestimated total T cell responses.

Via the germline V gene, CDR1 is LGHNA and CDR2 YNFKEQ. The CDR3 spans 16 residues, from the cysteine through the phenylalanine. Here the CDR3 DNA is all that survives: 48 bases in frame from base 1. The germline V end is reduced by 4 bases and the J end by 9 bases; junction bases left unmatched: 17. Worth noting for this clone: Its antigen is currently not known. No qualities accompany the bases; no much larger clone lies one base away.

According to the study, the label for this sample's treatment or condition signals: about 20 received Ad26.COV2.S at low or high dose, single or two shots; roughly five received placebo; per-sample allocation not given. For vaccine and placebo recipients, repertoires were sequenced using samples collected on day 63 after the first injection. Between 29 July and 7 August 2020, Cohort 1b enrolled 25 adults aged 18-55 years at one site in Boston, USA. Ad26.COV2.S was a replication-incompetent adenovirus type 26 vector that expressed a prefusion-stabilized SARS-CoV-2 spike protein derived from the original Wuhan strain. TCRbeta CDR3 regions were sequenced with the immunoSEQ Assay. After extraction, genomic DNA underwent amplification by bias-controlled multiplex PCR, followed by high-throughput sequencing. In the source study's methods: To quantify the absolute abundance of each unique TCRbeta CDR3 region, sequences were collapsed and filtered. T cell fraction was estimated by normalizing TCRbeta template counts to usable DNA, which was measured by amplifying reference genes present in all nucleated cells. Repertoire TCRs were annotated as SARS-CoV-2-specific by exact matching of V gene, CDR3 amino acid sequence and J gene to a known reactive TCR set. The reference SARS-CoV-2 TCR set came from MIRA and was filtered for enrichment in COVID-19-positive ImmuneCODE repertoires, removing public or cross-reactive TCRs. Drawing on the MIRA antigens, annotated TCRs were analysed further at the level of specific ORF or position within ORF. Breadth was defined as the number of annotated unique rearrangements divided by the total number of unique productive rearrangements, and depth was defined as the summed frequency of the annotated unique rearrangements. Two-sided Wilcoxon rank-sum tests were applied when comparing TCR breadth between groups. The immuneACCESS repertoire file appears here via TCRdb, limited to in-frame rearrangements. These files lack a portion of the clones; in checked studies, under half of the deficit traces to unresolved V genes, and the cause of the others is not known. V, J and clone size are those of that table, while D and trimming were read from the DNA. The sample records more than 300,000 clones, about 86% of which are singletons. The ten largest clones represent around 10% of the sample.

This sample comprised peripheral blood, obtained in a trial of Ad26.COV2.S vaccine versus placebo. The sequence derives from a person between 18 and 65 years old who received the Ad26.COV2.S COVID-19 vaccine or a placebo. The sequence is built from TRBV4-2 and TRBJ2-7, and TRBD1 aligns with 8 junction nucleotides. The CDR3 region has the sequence CASSRSPGTGAEAQYF. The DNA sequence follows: TGTGCCAGCAGCCGGAGCCCCGGGACAGGTGCGGAAGCGCAGTACTTC.